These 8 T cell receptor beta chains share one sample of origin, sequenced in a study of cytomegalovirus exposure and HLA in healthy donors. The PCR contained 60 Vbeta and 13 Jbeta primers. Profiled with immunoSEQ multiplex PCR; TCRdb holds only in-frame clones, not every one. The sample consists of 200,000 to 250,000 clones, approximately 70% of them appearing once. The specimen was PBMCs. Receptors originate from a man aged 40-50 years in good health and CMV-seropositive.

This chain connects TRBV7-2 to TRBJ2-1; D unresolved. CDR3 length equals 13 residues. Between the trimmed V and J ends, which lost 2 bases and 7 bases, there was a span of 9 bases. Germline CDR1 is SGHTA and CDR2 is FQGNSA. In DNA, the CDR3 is TGTGCCAGCAGCTTAATTAACAGAAATGAGCAGTTCTTC. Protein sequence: CASSLINRNEQFF.

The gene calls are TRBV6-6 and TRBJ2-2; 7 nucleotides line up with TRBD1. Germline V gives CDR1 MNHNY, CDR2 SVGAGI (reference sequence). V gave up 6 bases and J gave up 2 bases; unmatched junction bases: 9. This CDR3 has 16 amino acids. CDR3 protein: CASSTPGQRNTGELFF. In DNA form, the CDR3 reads TGTGCCAGCAGCACGCCGGGACAGAGAAACACCGGGGAGCTGTTTTTT.

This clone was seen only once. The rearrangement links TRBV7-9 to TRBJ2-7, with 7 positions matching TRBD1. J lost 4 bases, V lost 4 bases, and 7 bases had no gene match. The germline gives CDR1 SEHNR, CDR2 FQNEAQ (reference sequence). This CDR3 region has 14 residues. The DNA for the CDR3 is TGTGCCAGCAGCTCCCCACAGGGGAAATACGAGCAGTACTTC. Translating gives CASSSPQGKYEQYF.

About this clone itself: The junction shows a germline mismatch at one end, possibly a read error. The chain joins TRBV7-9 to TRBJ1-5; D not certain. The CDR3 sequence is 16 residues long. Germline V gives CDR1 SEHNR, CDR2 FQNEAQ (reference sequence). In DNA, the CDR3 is TGTTCCAGCAGCTTTGGGGAGATGGTATTGAATCAGCCCCAGCATTTT. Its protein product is CSSSFGEMVLNQPQHF.

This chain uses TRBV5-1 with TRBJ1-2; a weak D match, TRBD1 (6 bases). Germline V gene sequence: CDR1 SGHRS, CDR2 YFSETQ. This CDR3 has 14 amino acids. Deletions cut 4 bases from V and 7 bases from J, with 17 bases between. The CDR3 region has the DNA TGCGCCAGCAGCGACACGACAGGAAGTCGTGGCTACACCTTC. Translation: CASSDTTGSRGYTF.

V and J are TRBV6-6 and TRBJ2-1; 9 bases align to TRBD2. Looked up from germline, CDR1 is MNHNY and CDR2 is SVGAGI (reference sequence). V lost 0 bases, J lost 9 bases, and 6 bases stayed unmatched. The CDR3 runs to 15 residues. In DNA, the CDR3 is TGTGCCAGCAGTTACTCCGGGACTAGCAGCGCTGAGCAGTTCTTC. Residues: CASSYSGTSSAEQFF.

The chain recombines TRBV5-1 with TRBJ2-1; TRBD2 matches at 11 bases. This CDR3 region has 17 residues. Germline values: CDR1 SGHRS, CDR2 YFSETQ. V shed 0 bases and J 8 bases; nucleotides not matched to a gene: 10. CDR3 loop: CASSLVSSGGTRDEQFF. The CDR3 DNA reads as TGCGCCAGCAGCTTGGTTTCTAGCGGGGGGACACGCGATGAGCAGTTCTTC.

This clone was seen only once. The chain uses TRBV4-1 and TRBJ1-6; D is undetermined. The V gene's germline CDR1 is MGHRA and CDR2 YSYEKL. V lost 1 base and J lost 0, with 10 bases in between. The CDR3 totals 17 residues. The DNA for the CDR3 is TGCGCCAGCAGCCAAGTCCCACCCAGCTCCTATAATTCACCCCTCCACTTT. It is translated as CASSQVPPSSYNSPLHF.